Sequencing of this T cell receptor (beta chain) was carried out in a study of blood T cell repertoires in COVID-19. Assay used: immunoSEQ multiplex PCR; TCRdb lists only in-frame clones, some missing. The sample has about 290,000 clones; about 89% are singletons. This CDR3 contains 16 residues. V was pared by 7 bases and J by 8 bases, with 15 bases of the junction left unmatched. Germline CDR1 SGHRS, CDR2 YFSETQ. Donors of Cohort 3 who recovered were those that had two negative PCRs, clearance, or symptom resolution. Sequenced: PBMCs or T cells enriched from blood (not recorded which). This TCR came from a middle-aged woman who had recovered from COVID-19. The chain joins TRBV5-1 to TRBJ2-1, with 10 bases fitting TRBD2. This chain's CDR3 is CASGRVAGGPLDEQFF. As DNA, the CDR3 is TGCGCCAGCGGCCGGGTAGCGGGGGGACCCTTAGATGAGCAGTTCTTC.